The 5 T cell receptor beta chains presented below share a single source sample, sequenced in a study of shared clonotypes between healthy human individuals. Sequencing used immunoSEQ multiplex PCR; TCRdb keeps in-frame clones, though not all of them. The data show over a million clones, roughly 96% seen once. The sample comprised naive CD4+ T cells sorted from blood. Specified subset: CD45RA+ positively selected. The receptors here all came from a man aged 25-45 years in good health.

V is TRBV6-9 and J is TRBJ1-5; the D gene is possibly TRBD1 (5 bases). CDR3 length: 16 residues. The V end was cut by 4 bases, the J end by 0 bases, with 13 bases between. Germline lookup yields CDR1 MNHGY and CDR2 SVAAGI. CDR3 in amino acids: CASSLHRGASNQPQHF. For the CDR3, the DNA is TGTGCCAGCAGTTTACACCGCGGGGCTAGCAATCAGCCCCAGCATTTT.

The V and J genes are TRBV9 and TRBJ2-2, with a possible D match to TRBD2 (6 bases). V was clipped by 0 bases and J by 6 bases, with 18 bases between them. Per germline, CDR1 SGDLS and CDR2 YYNGEE. The CDR3 has 17 residues. Written as DNA, the CDR3 is TGTGCCAGCAGCGTAGCTACTGGAGGGAGAAGGGCCGGGGAGCTGTTTTTT. Residues: CASSVATGGRRAGELFF.

The sample holds a few counts of this clone. The chain carries TRBV5-1 and TRBJ2-7, with a possible D match to TRBD1 (7 bases). This CDR3 has 14 amino acids. Trimming removed 3 bases at V and 1 base at J, with 11 bases between. The germline V gene has CDR1 SGHRS and CDR2 YFSETQ. As DNA, the CDR3 is TGCGCCAGCAGCTCAGGGGGGCTATCCTACGAGCAGTACTTC. This encodes CASSSGGLSYEQYF.

The V gene is TRBV28, the J gene TRBJ2-7; TRBD1 might be the D (6 bases). Per germline, CDR1 MDHEN and CDR2 SYDVKM. This CDR3 has 13 amino acids. V gave up 4 bases and J gave up 3 bases, with 10 bases separating them. DNA of the CDR3: TGTGCCAGCAGTTATCAAGGGGGCTACGAGCAGTACTTC. Translation: CASSYQGGYEQYF.

The V gene is TRBV5-1, the J gene TRBJ2-2; either TRBD1 or TRBD2 may supply D (5 bases each). Germline-derived CDR1 and CDR2 are SGHRS and YFSETQ. The length of the CDR3 is 16 residues. With 1 base removed from V and 6 bases from J, the gap between germline ends came to 16 bases. This CDR3 reads CASSLRAGSVAGELFF. The CDR3 coding sequence is TGCGCCAGCAGCTTGAGGGCAGGGAGTGTAGCCGGGGAGCTGTTTTTT. The variable domain in full, with the rest retrieved from reference TRBV5-1 and TRBJ2-2, is KAGVTQTPRYLIKTRGQQVTLSCSPISGHRSVSWYQQTPGQGLQFLFEYFSETQRNKGNFPGRFSGRQFSNSRSEMNVSTLELGDSALYLCASSLRAGSVAGELFFGEGSRLTVL.